These 26 T cell receptor beta chains share one sample of origin, sequenced in a study of blood T cell repertoires in COVID-19. Measured with immunoSEQ multiplex PCR; TCRdb has only the in-frame clones, and not every one. The sample yields tens of thousands of clones, about nine tenths seen once. Sequenced input: peripheral blood. The receptors shown here come from a man aged 45-60 years with active COVID-19.

In this sample, this clone turned up once. The chain combines TRBV11-2 with TRBJ1-2, with D tentatively TRBD1 (6 bases). The V and J ends lost 1 base and 7 bases respectively, with 10 bases between them. Germline V gene sequence: CDR1 SGHAT, CDR2 FQNNGV. The CDR3 totals 13 residues. The CDR3 is CASSLGGGGGYTF. CDR3 sequence (DNA): TGTGCCAGCAGCTTAGGAGGGGGGGGTGGCTACACCTTC.

The V call is TRBV19, the J call TRBJ2-2; TRBD1 might be the D (6 bases). Trimming pared 3 bases from V and 4 bases from J, leaving 15 bases between. Germline lookup yields CDR1 LNHDA and CDR2 SQIVND (reference sequence). The CDR3 extends over 16 amino acids. The CDR3 nucleotides are TGTGCCAGTAGTATTGGGGCAGGGGTCGGCACCGGGGAGCTGTTTTTT. As protein: CASSIGAGVGTGELFF.

The V gene is TRBV28, the J gene TRBJ2-5, with 7 bases lining up with TRBD2. CDR3 length equals 14 residues. J gave up 4 bases and V 5 bases, and 7 bases lay outside the gene matches. Germline V gene lookup returns CDR1 MDHEN and CDR2 SYDVKM. CDR3 sequence reads: CASSDSGTTETQYF. The DNA for the CDR3 is TGTGCCAGCAGTGACTCCGGGACTACAGAGACCCAGTACTTC.

The chain carries TRBV4-1 and TRBJ1-1, with 8 bases fitting TRBD1. Germline CDR1 is MGHRA and CDR2 is YSYEKL. The CDR3 loop spans 15 amino acids. The trim removed 4 bases at V and 4 bases at J, leaving 8 bases unmatched. The CDR3 bases are TGCGCCAGCAGCCCGCGACAGGGGATGGGCACTGAAGCTTTCTTT. Translated: CASSPRQGMGTEAFF.

In its sample, this clone was seen once. The V and J genes are TRBV6-5 and TRBJ1-1, with TRBD1 identical over 10 bases. Germline V lookup: CDR1 MNHEY, CDR2 SVGAGI. The J segment lost 8 bases and the V segment lost 6 bases, leaving 12 bases of the junction unmatched. CDR3 length equals 15 residues. The CDR3 bases are TGTGCCAGCAGAGAGACAGGGGGCGTTATTGTAGAAGCTTTCTTT. It translates to CASRETGGVIVEAFF.

The V and J genes are TRBV5-4 and TRBJ1-3; D is unresolved. Germline V lookup: CDR1 SGHNT, CDR2 YYREEE (reference sequence). The CDR3 is 16 residues long. Between the trimmed V and J ends, which lost 0 bases and 0 bases, there was a span of 10 bases. CDR3 in DNA: TGTGCCAGCAGCTTGGAAATCGGGGACTCTGGAAACACCATATATTTT. Translating gives CASSLEIGDSGNTIYF.

CDR3 sequence (DNA): TGTGCCAGCAGCCCCACAGGGGGTAATCAGCCCCAGCATTTT. Its translation: CASSPTGGNQPQHF. This rearrangement joins TRBV6-5 to TRBJ1-5, with TRBD1 matching over 8 bases. Germline lookup yields CDR1 MNHEY and CDR2 SVGAGI. V shed 6 bases and J 4 bases; nucleotides not matched to a gene: 5. The CDR3 consists of 14 residues.

The chain joins TRBV7-2 to TRBJ2-3; TRBD2 matches at 10 bases. Germline-derived CDR1 and CDR2 are SGHTA and FQGNSA. CDR3 size: 19 residues. Trimming cost V 5 bases and J 1 base; bases outside gene matches: 15. The CDR3, as DNA: TGTGCCAGCAGCGTCCGAGGGGCGGGACTAGCGTTCCGCACAGATACGCAGTATTTT. As protein: CASSVRGAGLAFRTDTQYF.

This clone was picked up one time. The V gene is TRBV18, the J gene TRBJ2-5; 7 bases map to TRBD2. With 0 bases clipped from V and 4 bases from J, the junction kept 2 bases outside the gene matches. The CDR3 is made up of 14 amino acids. The germline V gene encodes CDR1 KGHSH and CDR2 LQKENI. The CDR3 spells CASSPPASGETQYF. The CDR3 coding sequence is TGTGCCAGCTCACCACCGGCTAGCGGAGAGACCCAGTACTTC.

This chain uses TRBV10-3 with TRBJ1-1, with D possibly TRBD1 on 5 matching bases. V was pared by 2 bases and J by 1 base, with 11 bases between. Germline V gives CDR1 ENHRY, CDR2 SYGVKD. The CDR3 has 15 residues. CDR3 sequence reads: CAISELLGENTEAFF. CDR3 sequence (DNA): TGTGCCATCAGTGAGCTTCTAGGGGAGAACACTGAAGCTTTCTTT.

The chain employs TRBV7-2 and TRBJ2-1, with D perhaps TRBD2 (6 bases). The germline V gene encodes CDR1 SGHTA and CDR2 FQGNSA. Trimming shortened V by 6 bases and J by 0 bases, and 12 bases separated the two germline ends. CDR3 length equals 15 residues. The CDR3, as DNA: TGTGCCAGCAGTTCGGGACTTGGCTCCTACAATGAGCAGTTCTTC. Protein: CASSSGLGSYNEQFF.

The gene calls are TRBV12-3 or TRBV12-4 and TRBJ2-3, with D unclear. The CDR3 spans 13 residues. Trimming took off 7 bases at V and 6 bases at J, with 14 bases between the two ends. As DNA, the CDR3 is TGTGCCAGCACCCTTCGTAGCCCTGATACGCAGTATTTT. Translation: CASTLRSPDTQYF.

J is TRBJ2-7 and V is TRBV19; D possibly corresponds to TRBD1 (6 bases). Trimming stripped 3 bases from V and 0 bases from J, with 9 bases between. The germline V gene encodes CDR1 LNHDA and CDR2 SQIVND (reference sequence). The CDR3 is 14 amino acids. In nucleotides, the CDR3 is TGTGCCAGTAGTATCGGCAGGGGCTCCTACGAGCAGTACTTC. This encodes CASSIGRGSYEQYF. Filled out from reference TRBV19 and TRBJ2-7, the complete variable domain reads DGGITQSPKYLFRKEGQNVTLSCEQNLNHDAMYWYRQDPGQGLRLIYYSQIVNDFQKGDIAEGYSVSREKKESFPLTVTSAQKNPTAFYLCASSIGRGSYEQYFGPGTRLTVT.

This rearrangement joins TRBV5-4 to TRBJ1-1; tentative D call: TRBD1 (5 bases). Per the germline V gene, CDR1 is SGHNT and CDR2 is YYREEE (reference sequence). Trimming took off 4 bases at V and 6 bases at J, with 13 bases between the two ends. This CDR3 contains 13 residues. The CDR3 DNA sequence: TGTGCCAGCAGCGGCTGGGGCAACCCTGAAGCTTTCTTT. Translation gives CASSGWGNPEAFF. Combining the CDR3 with reference TRBV5-4 and TRBJ1-1 gives the whole variable domain ETGVTQSPTHLIKTRGQQVTLRCSSQSGHNTVSWYQQALGQGPQFIFQYYREEENGRGNFPPRFSGLQFPNYSSELNVNALELDDSALYLCASSGWGNPEAFFGQGTRLTVV.

As regards this clone: A far larger clone is only one base removed, so a read error is likely. The sample has other DNA sequences that encode this CDR3 too. This sequence joins TRBV9 and TRBJ2-5; 9 bases line up with TRBD1. This CDR3 has 15 amino acids. From germline, CDR1 is SGDLS and CDR2 YYNGEE. The CDR3 bases are TGTGCCAGCTGCGTAGCTGAGGGGACAGGGGAGACCCAGTACTTC. This codes for CASCVAEGTGETQYF.

V usage is TRBV12-3 or TRBV12-4 and J usage is TRBJ2-7; D may be TRBD2 (7 bases). V was shortened by 8 bases and J by 6 bases, with 14 bases between the two germline ends. The CDR3 contains 12 residues. CDR3: CASRRGGLEQYF. DNA of the CDR3: TGTGCCAGCCGGAGGGGGGGACTCGAGCAGTACTTC.

The chain couples TRBV15 to TRBJ2-1; 14 bases match TRBD2. Germline loops: CDR1 LNHNV, CDR2 YYDKDF (reference sequence). The CDR3 loop spans 18 amino acids. V shed 3 bases, J shed 4 bases, and the junction held 8 bases outside the gene matches. CDR3 loop: CATSRTGTSGRGYNEQFF. DNA for the CDR3: TGTGCCACCAGCAGGACCGGGACTAGCGGGAGAGGGTACAATGAGCAGTTCTTC.

The V gene is TRBV28, the J gene TRBJ2-5; TRBD2 matches at 11 bases. V lost 5 bases to trimming and J lost 4 bases; unmatched junction nucleotides: 9. CDR1 MDHEN and CDR2 SYDVKM come from the germline V gene. This CDR3 is built from 16 residues. The CDR3 bases are TGTGCCAGCAGTCTTACTAGCGGGAGCCCTCCAGAGACCCAGTACTTC. It specifies CASSLTSGSPPETQYF.

The chain combines TRBV18 with TRBJ2-1; 11 bases are shared with TRBD1. This CDR3 contains 15 residues. Looked up from germline, CDR1 is KGHSH and CDR2 is LQKENI. With V trimmed by 4 bases and J by 6 bases, 5 bases remained unmatched. The CDR3: CASSLTGTGGNEQFF. DNA of the CDR3: TGTGCCAGCTCACTTACCGGGACAGGGGGCAATGAGCAGTTCTTC.

The chain links TRBV12-3 or TRBV12-4 to TRBJ1-1; possibly TRBD1 for D (6 bases). V gave up 5 bases and J gave up 6 bases, with 13 bases separating them. The CDR3 is 13 residues long. CDR3 residues: CASSPTGVAEAFF. In nucleotides, the CDR3 is TGTGCCAGCAGTCCGACAGGAGTTGCTGAAGCTTTCTTT.

Details on this clone: Other DNA sequences within the sample encode an identical CDR3. The gene calls are TRBV18 and TRBJ2-1; D perhaps matches TRBD2 (5 bases). The CDR3 has 14 amino acids. Germline lookup yields CDR1 KGHSH and CDR2 LQKENI. Trimming pared 2 bases from V and 1 base from J, leaving 6 bases between. CDR3 DNA: TGTGCCAGCTCACCAACGGGGTCCTACAATGAGCAGTTCTTC. Encoded protein: CASSPTGSYNEQFF.

The V and J genes are TRBV19 and TRBJ2-1, with D tentatively TRBD2 (6 bases). V lost 3 bases and J 1 base, leaving 7 bases between the germline ends. Germline assignment: CDR1 LNHDA and CDR2 SQIVND (reference sequence). The CDR3 covers 14 residues. This chain's CDR3 is CASSMSGSYNEQFF. CDR3 DNA sequence: TGTGCCAGTAGTATGAGCGGGTCCTACAATGAGCAGTTCTTC.

V gene TRBV7-2 combines with J gene TRBJ2-7, with 9 nucleotides matching TRBD2. The junction had 1 base not matched to a gene; V was cut back by 1 base and J by 0 bases. CDR3 length: 15 amino acids. Germline V gene data show CDR1 as SGHTA and CDR2 as FQGNSA. The CDR3 sequence is CASSLEAGGSYEQYF. DNA of the CDR3: TGTGCCAGCAGCTTAGAAGCGGGGGGCTCCTACGAGCAGTACTTC.

The V gene is TRBV6-5, the J gene TRBJ2-3; D might be TRBD2 (5 bases). CDR3 length: 13 amino acids. V lost 9 bases and J lost 5, with 15 bases in between. Germline V gene sequence: CDR1 MNHEY, CDR2 SVGAGI. The CDR3 sequence is CASRELGRDTQYF. CDR3 DNA sequence: TGTGCCAGTCGGGAACTAGGAAGAGATACGCAGTATTTT.

This chain uses TRBV2 with TRBJ2-6; a weak D match, TRBD2 (6 bases). CDR1 and CDR2 (germline): SNHLY, FYNNEI. The CDR3 spans 16 residues. V was cut by 7 bases and J by 1 base, with 14 bases left in between. CDR3 DNA: TGTGCCAGCACGGGACCGCGGGGTTCTGGGGCCAACGTCCTGACTTTC. Protein sequence: CASTGPRGSGANVLTF.

The chain recombines TRBV28 with TRBJ1-1, with 8 bases aligning to TRBD1. The CDR3 spans 15 residues. With 2 bases clipped from V and 2 bases from J, the junction kept 4 bases outside the gene matches. The germline V gene encodes CDR1 MDHEN and CDR2 SYDVKM. The CDR3 is CASSLPGQVNTEAFF. Here the CDR3 DNA reads TGTGCCAGCAGTTTACCGGGACAGGTAAACACTGAAGCTTTCTTT.